This T cell receptor beta chain was identified during a study of memory CD4+ T cells and cytomegalovirus serostatus. Study-wide results and caveats: The CMV-associated TCR signature appears largely within the CD4+ memory repertoire.

Produced via immunoSEQ multiplex PCR; TCRdb's table is partial and in-frame only. This sample has tens of thousands of clones; about 71% occur once, and the top ten carry roughly 1%. Single viable CD3+CD4+CD8-CD45RO+ cells were sorted as the memory CD4+ T cells. In regard to this clone: Its antigen is not identified.

V was pared by 5 bases and J by 2 bases, with 3 bases of the junction left unmatched. The V gene's germline CDR1 is MNHEY and CDR2 SVGAGI. The CDR3 is 14 residues long. The chain links TRBV6-5 to TRBJ2-7, with 10 bases that match TRBD2. The origin of this receptor is an adult in good health and CMV-seronegative. Sequencing was done on a sample of memory CD4+ T cells from blood. CDR3 loop: CASSRSGRTYEQYF. The CDR3 bases are TGTGCCAGCAGTCGTAGCGGGAGGACCTACGAGCAGTACTTC.